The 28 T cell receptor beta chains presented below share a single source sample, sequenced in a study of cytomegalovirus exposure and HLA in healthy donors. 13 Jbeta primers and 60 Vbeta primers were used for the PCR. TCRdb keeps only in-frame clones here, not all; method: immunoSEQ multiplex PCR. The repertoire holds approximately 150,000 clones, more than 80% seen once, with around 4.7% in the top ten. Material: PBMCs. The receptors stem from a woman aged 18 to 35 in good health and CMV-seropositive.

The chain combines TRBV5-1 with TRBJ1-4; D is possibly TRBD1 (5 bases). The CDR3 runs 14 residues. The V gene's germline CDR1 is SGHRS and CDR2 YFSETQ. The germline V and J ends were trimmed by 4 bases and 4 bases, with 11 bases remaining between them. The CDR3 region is CASSRRDYNEKLFF. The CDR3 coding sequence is TGCGCCAGCAGCCGACGGGACTATAATGAAAAACTGTTTTTT.

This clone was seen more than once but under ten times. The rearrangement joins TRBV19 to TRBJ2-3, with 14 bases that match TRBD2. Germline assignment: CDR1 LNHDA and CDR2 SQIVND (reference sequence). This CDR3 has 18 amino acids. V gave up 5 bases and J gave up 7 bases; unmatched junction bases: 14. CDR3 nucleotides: TGTGCCAGTAGTTCCCATAGCCCCGGGACTAGCGGGGGCTATACGCAGTATTTT. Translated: CASSSHSPGTSGGYTQYF.

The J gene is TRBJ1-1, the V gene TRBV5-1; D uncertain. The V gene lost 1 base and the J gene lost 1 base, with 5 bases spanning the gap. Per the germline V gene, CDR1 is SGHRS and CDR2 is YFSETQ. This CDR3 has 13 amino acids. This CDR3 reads CASSLLQNTEAFF. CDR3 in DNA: TGCGCCAGCAGCTTGTTACAGAACACTGAAGCTTTCTTT.

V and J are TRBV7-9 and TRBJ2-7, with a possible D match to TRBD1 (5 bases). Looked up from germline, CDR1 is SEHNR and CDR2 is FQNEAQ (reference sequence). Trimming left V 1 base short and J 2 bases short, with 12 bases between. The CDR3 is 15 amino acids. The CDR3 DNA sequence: TGTGCCAGCAGCTTAGGAAGGACAAATACCTACGAGCAGTACTTC. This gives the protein CASSLGRTNTYEQYF.

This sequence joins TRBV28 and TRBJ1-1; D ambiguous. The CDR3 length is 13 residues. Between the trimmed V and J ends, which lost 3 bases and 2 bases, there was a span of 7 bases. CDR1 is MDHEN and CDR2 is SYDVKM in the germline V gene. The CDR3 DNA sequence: TGTGCCAGCAGTTTCAACAGAAACACTGAAGCTTTCTTT. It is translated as CASSFNRNTEAFF.

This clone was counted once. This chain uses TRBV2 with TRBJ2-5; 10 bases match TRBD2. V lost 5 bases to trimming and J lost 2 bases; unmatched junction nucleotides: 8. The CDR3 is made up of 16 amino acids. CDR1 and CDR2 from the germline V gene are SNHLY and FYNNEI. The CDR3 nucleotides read TGTGCCAGCAGTAATGGACTAGCGGAGGGTCAAGAGACCCAGTACTTC. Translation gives CASSNGLAEGQETQYF.

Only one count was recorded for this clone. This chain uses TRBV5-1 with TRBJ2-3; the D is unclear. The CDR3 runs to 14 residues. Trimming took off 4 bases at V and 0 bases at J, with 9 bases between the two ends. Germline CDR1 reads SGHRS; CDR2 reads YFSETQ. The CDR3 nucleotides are TGCGCCAGCAGCCCCGAGTCTAGCACAGATACGCAGTATTTT. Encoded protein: CASSPESSTDTQYF.

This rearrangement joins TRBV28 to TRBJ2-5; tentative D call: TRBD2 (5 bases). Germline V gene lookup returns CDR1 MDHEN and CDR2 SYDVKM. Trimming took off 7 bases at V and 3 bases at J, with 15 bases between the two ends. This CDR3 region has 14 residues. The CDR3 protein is CASTRFSGKETQYF. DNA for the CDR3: TGTGCCAGCACCCGGTTTTCGGGGAAAGAGACCCAGTACTTC.

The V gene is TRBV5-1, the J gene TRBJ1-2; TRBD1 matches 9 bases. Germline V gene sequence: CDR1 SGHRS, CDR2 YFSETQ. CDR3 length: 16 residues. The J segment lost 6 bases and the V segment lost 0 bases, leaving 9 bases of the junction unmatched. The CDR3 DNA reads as TGCGCCAGCAGCTTGGAGCATAGACAGGGGGTCGATGGCTACACCTTC. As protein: CASSLEHRQGVDGYTF.

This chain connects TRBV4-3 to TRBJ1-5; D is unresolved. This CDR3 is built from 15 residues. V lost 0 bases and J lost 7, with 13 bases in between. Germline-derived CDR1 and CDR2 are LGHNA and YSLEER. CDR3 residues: CASSQDDVAGQPQHF. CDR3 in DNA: TGCGCCAGCAGCCAAGATGATGTAGCGGGACAGCCCCAGCATTTT.

This CDR3 is CASSARQGLNTEAFF. DNA of the CDR3: TGTGCCAGCAGCGCTCGACAGGGGCTGAACACTGAAGCTTTCTTT. This chain uses TRBV4-2 with TRBJ1-1; 8 positions match TRBD1. The germline V gene has CDR1 LGHNA and CDR2 YNFKEQ. The CDR3 is made up of 15 amino acids. V was clipped by 5 bases and J by 0 bases; unmatched bases: 5.

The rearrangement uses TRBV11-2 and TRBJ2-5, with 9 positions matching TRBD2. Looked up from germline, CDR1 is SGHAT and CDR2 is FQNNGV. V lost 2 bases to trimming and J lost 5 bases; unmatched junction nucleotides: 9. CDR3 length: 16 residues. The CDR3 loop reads CASSLILTSGLETQYF. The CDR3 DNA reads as TGTGCCAGCAGCTTAATCCTTACTAGCGGGCTCGAGACCCAGTACTTC.

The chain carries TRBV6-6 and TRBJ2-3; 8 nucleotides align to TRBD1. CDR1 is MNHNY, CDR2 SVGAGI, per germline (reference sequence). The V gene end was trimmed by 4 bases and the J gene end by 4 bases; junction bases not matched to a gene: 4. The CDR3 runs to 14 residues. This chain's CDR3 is CASSSTGEADTQYF. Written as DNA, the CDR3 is TGTGCCAGCAGTTCGACAGGGGAGGCAGATACGCAGTATTTT.

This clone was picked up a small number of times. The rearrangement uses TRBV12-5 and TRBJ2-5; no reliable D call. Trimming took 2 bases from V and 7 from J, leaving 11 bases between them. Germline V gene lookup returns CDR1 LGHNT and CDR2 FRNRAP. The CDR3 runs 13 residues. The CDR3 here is CASGLIPPGTQYF. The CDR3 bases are TGTGCTAGTGGTTTGATTCCCCCAGGGACCCAGTACTTC.

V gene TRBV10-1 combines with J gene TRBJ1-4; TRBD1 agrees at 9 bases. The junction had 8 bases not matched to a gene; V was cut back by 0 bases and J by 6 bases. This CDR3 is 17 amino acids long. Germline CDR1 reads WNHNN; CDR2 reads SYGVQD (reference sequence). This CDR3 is CASSESDSGTGYEKLFF. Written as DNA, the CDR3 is TGCGCCAGCAGTGAGTCGGATAGTGGGACAGGGTATGAAAAACTGTTTTTT.

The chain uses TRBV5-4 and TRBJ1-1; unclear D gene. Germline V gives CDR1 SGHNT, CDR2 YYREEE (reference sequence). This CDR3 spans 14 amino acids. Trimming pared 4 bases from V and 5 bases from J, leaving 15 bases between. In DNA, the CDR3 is TGTGCCAGCAGCCCCTACTTCGGGGTAACTGAAGCTTTCTTT. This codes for CASSPYFGVTEAFF. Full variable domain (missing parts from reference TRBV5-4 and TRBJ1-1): ETGVTQSPTHLIKTRGQQVTLRCSSQSGHNTVSWYQQALGQGPQFIFQYYREEENGRGNFPPRFSGLQFPNYSSELNVNALELDDSALYLCASSPYFGVTEAFFGQGTRLTVV.

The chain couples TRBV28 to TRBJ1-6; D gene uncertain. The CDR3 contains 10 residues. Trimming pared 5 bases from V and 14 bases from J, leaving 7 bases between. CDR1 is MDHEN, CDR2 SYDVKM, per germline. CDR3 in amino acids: CASSNGTLHF. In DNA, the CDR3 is TGTGCCAGCAGTAATGGCACCCTCCACTTT.

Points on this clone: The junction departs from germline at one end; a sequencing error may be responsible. The CDR3 DNA follows: TGCGCCAGCAGCCAAGATATCGAGTATGTCTACACCTTC. Protein: CASSQDIEYVYTF. The chain is built from TRBV4-1 and TRBJ1-2; no reliable D call. The germline gives CDR1 MGHRA, CDR2 YSYEKL. This CDR3 is 13 amino acids long.

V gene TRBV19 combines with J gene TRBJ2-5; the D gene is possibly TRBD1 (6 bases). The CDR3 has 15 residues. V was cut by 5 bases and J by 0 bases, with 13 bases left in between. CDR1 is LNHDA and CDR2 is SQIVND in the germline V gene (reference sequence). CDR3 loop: CASSSYRGYQETQYF. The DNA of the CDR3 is TGTGCCAGTAGTTCCTATAGGGGGTACCAAGAGACCCAGTACTTC.

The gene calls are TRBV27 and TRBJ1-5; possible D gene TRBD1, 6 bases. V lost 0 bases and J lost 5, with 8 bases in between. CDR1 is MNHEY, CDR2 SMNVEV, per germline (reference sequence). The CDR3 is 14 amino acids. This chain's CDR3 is CASSLSTGHQPQHF. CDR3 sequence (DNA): TGTGCCAGCAGTTTATCTACAGGGCATCAGCCCCAGCATTTT.

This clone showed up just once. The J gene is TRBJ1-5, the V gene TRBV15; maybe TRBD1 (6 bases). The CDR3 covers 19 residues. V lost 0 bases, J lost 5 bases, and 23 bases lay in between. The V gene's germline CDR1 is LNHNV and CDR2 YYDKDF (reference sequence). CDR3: CATSREQAGQNRVDQPQHF. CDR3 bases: TGTGCCACCAGCAGAGAACAAGCAGGACAGAACCGAGTGGATCAGCCCCAGCATTTT.

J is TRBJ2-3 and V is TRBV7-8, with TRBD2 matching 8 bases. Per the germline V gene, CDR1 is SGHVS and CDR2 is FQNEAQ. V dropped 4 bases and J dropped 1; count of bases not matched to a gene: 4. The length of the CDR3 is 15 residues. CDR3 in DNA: TGTGCCAGCAGCTCCCGTAGCGGGGGCACAGATACGCAGTATTTT. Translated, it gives CASSSRSGGTDTQYF.

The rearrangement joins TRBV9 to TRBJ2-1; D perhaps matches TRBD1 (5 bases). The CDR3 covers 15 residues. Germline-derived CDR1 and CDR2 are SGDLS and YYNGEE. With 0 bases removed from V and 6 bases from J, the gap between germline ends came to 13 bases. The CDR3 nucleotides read TGTGCCAGCAGCGTAGGCTGGGGCGCATCCAATGAGCAGTTCTTC. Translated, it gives CASSVGWGASNEQFF.

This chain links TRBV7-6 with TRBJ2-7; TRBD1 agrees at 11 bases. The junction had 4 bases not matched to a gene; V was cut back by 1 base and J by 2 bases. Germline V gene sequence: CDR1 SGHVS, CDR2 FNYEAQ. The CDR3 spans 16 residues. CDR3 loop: CASSLEGGQGAYEQYF. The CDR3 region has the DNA TGTGCCAGCAGCTTAGAGGGGGGACAGGGGGCCTACGAGCAGTACTTC.

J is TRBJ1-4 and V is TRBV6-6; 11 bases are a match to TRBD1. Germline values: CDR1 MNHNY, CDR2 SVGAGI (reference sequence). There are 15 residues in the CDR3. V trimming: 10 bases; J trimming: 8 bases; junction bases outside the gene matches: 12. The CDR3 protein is CATSPPGQGEEKLFF. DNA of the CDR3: TGTGCCACCAGCCCACCGGGACAGGGGGAAGAAAAACTGTTTTTT.

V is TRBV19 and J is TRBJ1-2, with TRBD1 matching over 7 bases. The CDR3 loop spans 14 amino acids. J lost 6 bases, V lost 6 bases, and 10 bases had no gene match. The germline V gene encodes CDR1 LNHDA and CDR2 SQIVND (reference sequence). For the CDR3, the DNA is TGTGCCAGTAGACGACAGGGCCGGGTGGATGGCTACACCTTC. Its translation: CASRRQGRVDGYTF.

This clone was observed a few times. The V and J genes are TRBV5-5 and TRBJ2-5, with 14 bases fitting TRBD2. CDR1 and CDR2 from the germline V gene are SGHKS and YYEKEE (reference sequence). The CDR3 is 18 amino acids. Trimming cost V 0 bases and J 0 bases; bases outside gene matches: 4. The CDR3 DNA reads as TGTGCCAGCAGCTTGGACGAGACTAGCGGGGGGGACCAAGAGACCCAGTACTTC. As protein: CASSLDETSGGDQETQYF.

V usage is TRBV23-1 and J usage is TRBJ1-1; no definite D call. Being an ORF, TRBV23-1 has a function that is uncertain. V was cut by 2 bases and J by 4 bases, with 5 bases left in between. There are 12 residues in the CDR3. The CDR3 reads CASSQNITEAFF. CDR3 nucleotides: TGCGCCAGCAGTCAAAACATCACTGAAGCTTTCTTT.